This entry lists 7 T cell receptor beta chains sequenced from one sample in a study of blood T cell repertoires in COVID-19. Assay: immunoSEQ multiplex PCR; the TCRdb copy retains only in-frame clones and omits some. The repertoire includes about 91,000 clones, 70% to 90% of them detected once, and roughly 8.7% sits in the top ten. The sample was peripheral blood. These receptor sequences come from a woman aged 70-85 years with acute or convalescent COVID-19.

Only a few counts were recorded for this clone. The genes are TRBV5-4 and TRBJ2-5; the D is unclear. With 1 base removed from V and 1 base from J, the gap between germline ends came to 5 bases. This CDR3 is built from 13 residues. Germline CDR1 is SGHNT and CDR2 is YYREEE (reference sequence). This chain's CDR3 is CASSLISQETQYF. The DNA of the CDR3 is TGTGCCAGCAGCTTGATTAGCCAAGAGACCCAGTACTTC.

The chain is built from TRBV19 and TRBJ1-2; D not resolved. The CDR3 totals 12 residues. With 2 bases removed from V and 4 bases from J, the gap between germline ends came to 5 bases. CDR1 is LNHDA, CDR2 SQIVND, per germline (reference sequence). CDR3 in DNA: TGTGCCAGTAGTATAAGCTCCTATGGCTACACCTTC. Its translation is CASSISSYGYTF.

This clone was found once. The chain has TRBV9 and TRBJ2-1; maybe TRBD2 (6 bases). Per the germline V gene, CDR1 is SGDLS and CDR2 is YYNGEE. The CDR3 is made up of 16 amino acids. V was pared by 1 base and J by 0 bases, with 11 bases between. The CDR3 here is CASSVSGVGSYNEQFF. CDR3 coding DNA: TGTGCCAGCAGCGTATCGGGGGTAGGCTCCTACAATGAGCAGTTCTTC.

DNA of the CDR3: TGTGCCAGCAGCTTAGCGGCTGGGAGGGTCGACTCCTACAATGAGCAGTTCTTC. Translated, it gives CASSLAAGRVDSYNEQFF. The rearrangement uses TRBV7-8 and TRBJ2-1, with 7 bases identical to TRBD2. With V trimmed by 0 bases and J by 0 bases, 8 bases remained unmatched. The germline V gene has CDR1 SGHVS and CDR2 FQNEAQ. The CDR3 has 18 amino acids.

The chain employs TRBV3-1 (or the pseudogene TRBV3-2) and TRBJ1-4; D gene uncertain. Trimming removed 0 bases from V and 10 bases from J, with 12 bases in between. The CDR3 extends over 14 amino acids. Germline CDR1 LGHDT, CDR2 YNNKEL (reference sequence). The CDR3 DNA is TGTGCCAGCAGCCAAGACAGTTATCGCGGAAAACTGTTTTTT. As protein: CASSQDSYRGKLFF.

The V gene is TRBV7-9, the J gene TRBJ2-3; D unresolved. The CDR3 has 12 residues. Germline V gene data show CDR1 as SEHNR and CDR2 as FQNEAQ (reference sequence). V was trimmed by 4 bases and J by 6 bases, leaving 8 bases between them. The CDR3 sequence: CASSSSLDTQYF. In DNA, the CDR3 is TGTGCCAGCAGCTCGAGTCTGGATACGCAGTATTTT.

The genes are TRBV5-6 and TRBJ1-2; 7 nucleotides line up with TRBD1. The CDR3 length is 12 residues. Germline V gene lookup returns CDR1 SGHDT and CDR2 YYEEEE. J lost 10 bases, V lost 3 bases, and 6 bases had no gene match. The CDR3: CASSWDSFLYTF. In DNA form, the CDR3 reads TGTGCCAGCAGCTGGGACAGTTTCCTCTACACCTTC.